These 22 T cell receptor beta chains were all obtained from the same sample, sequenced in a study of vaccination effects on CD4 cells after COVID-19. No antigen has been identified for these receptors. Under the ViraFEST assay, PBMC were stimulated with viral peptide pools so that antigen-specific CD4+ T cells expanded. Sequencing was performed afterwards. Once cultured for under 11 days, the cells underwent separation to obtain CD4+ T cells. Each participant received a vaccine that was either BNT162b2 or mRNA-1273, given as two doses. Clones were read by immunoSEQ multiplex PCR, and TCRdb kept only the in-frame ones, dropping some. The sample has 30,000 to 40,000 clones, approximately 80% seen once. Sequencing used CD4+ T cells from PBMCs cultured with HCoV-NL63 spike peptides, obtained after COVID-19 vaccination. The origin of the receptors is a human donor who received a COVID-19 vaccine. Some clones in this sample may be carry-over from other donors' samples.

This chain joins TRBV5-1 and TRBJ1-2, with 7 bases aligning to TRBD1. The CDR3 runs to 13 residues. Per germline, CDR1 SGHRS and CDR2 YFSETQ. With V trimmed by 0 bases and J by 7 bases, 3 bases remained unmatched. CDR3 sequence: CASSLGQGSGYTF. CDR3 sequence (DNA): TGCGCCAGCAGCTTGGGACAGGGTAGTGGCTACACCTTC.

The rearrangement uses TRBV7-3 and TRBJ2-5; D ambiguous. CDR1 is SGHTA and CDR2 is FQGTGA in the germline V gene. Trimming removed 2 bases from V and 1 base from J, with 11 bases in between. There are 15 residues in the CDR3. CDR3 coding DNA: TGTGCCAGCAGCTTAGGGTACGGACGCCAAGAGACCCAGTACTTC. It codes for CASSLGYGRQETQYF.

The chain couples TRBV5-5 to TRBJ2-7; possible D gene TRBD2, 6 bases. The CDR3 runs to 16 residues. CDR1 and CDR2 from the germline V gene are SGHKS and YYEKEE (reference sequence). Trimming took off 3 bases at V and 4 bases at J, with 20 bases between the two ends. The CDR3 DNA follows: TGTGCCAGCAGCTCAGATTACGCCGGGACTCAATACGAGCAGTACGTC. Translating it yields CASSSDYAGTQYEQYV.

The gene calls are TRBV3-1 (or the pseudogene TRBV3-2) and TRBJ2-2; D unresolved. Trimming stripped 2 bases from V and 5 bases from J, with 6 bases between. The CDR3 contains 13 residues. From germline, CDR1 is LGHDT and CDR2 YNNKEL (reference sequence). CDR3 amino acids: CASSQIPTGELFF. CDR3 coding DNA: TGTGCCAGCAGCCAAATTCCGACCGGGGAGCTGTTTTTT.

The chain is built from TRBV3-1 (or the pseudogene TRBV3-2) and TRBJ1-1; D is undetermined. The CDR3 spans 14 residues. Trimming removed 4 bases at V and 0 bases at J, with 9 bases between. Germline CDR1 and CDR2: LGHDT and YNNKEL (reference sequence). The CDR3: CASSLLTLNTEAFF. The CDR3 bases are TGTGCCAGCAGCCTTTTGACTTTGAACACTGAAGCTTTCTTT.

The chain uses TRBV5-1 and TRBJ1-1; 7 bases fit TRBD1. CDR1 SGHRS and CDR2 YFSETQ come from the germline V gene. The trim removed 0 bases at V and 4 bases at J, leaving 6 bases unmatched. The CDR3 extends over 15 amino acids. The CDR3 nucleotides are TGCGCCAGCAGCTTGGGCGGACAGGATCCCACTGAAGCTTTCTTT. As protein: CASSLGGQDPTEAFF.

The genes are TRBV7-2 and TRBJ1-3; D unclear. V lost 5 bases and J 3 bases, leaving 11 bases between the germline ends. Germline-derived CDR1 and CDR2 are SGHTA and FQGNSA. The CDR3 is 14 residues long. Written as DNA, the CDR3 is TGTGCCAGCAGCCCCCGCGGGGATGGAAACACCATATATTTT. This codes for CASSPRGDGNTIYF.

The chain links TRBV2 to TRBJ1-2; D possibly corresponds to TRBD1 (5 bases). With 3 bases removed from V and 8 bases from J, the gap between germline ends came to 16 bases. This CDR3 spans 14 amino acids. Germline CDR1 reads SNHLY; CDR2 reads FYNNEI. CDR3 in DNA: TGTGCCAGCAGTGACGGTAGGGGAGTTGGGGGCTACACCTTC. Protein product: CASSDGRGVGGYTF. The full variable domain, its missing parts supplied by reference TRBV2 and TRBJ1-2, is EPEVTQTPSHQVTQMGQEVILRCVPISNHLYFYWYRQILGQKVEFLVSFYNNEISEKSEIFDDQFSVERPDGSNFTLKIRSTKLEDSAMYFCASSDGRGVGGYTFGSGTRLTVV.

The chain combines TRBV4-1 with TRBJ1-2; 8 bases line up with TRBD1. The CDR3 is 16 amino acids. Germline V gene sequence: CDR1 MGHRA, CDR2 YSYEKL. V was clipped by 6 bases and J by 7 bases; unmatched bases: 16. CDR3 residues: CASSRGTGGLFGGYTF. The CDR3 DNA follows: TGCGCCAGCAGTCGGGGGACAGGCGGACTTTTTGGTGGCTACACCTTC.

V gene TRBV18 combines with J gene TRBJ2-5; D is undetermined. The ends were cut back, 3 bases at V and 6 bases at J, with 8 bases in the middle. The CDR3 is 12 residues long. Germline-derived CDR1 and CDR2 are KGHSH and LQKENI. CDR3 amino acids: CASSPAKQTQYF. The CDR3 nucleotides read TGTGCCAGCTCACCCGCTAAACAGACCCAGTACTTC.

V is TRBV7-2 and J is TRBJ2-7, with D maybe TRBD2 (6 bases). The CDR3 sequence is 15 residues long. The germline V gene has CDR1 SGHTA and CDR2 FQGNSA. The CDR3 is CASSLEPGASYEQYV. The DNA for the CDR3 is TGTGCCAGCAGTTTAGAGCCGGGAGCTTCCTACGAGCAGTACGTC.

This clone is a singleton in its sample. The rearrangement joins TRBV4-1 to TRBJ2-3; no clear D. The CDR3 is 16 residues long. Per the germline V gene, CDR1 is MGHRA and CDR2 is YSYEKL. Trimming took 2 bases from V and 4 from J, leaving 16 bases between them. The CDR3 protein is CASSQILVNGADTQYF. For the CDR3, the DNA is TGCGCCAGCAGCCAAATTCTAGTCAATGGGGCAGATACGCAGTATTTT.

The chain has TRBV4-2 and TRBJ2-5; perhaps TRBD2 as D (5 bases). CDR3 size: 15 residues. Germline-derived CDR1 and CDR2 are LGHNA and YNFKEQ. V lost 2 bases and J 7 bases, leaving 17 bases between the germline ends. The CDR3 coding sequence is TGTGCCAGCAGCCAAAGTGTTAGCGTAGATGGGACCCAGTACTTC. As protein: CASSQSVSVDGTQYF.

The rearrangement joins TRBV3-1 (or the pseudogene TRBV3-2) to TRBJ1-2; 7 bases map to TRBD1. CDR3 length equals 13 residues. After removal of 1 base from V and 7 bases from J, the junction contained 3 bases not matched to a gene. The germline V gene encodes CDR1 LGHDT and CDR2 YNNKEL (reference sequence). CDR3 protein: CASSQGTGGGYTF. As DNA, the CDR3 is TGTGCCAGCAGCCAAGGGACAGGAGGTGGCTACACCTTC.

J is TRBJ1-2 and V is TRBV3-1 (or the pseudogene TRBV3-2); D is perhaps TRBD1 (6 bases). CDR1 and CDR2 from the germline V gene are LGHDT and YNNKEL (reference sequence). The V end was cut by 0 bases, the J end by 0 bases, with 11 bases between. This CDR3 is built from 16 residues. The CDR3 DNA is TGTGCCAGCAGCCAAGAGGGGGGGGCTTCTAACTATGGCTACACCTTC. It is translated as CASSQEGGASNYGYTF.

V gene TRBV9 combines with J gene TRBJ2-1; 10 nucleotides match TRBD1. Per germline, CDR1 SGDLS and CDR2 YYNGEE. This CDR3 is built from 16 residues. The V gene end was trimmed by 1 base and the J gene end by 7 bases; junction bases not matched to a gene: 8. The CDR3 region is CASSVQGTGALNEQFF. The CDR3 nucleotides read TGTGCCAGCAGCGTACAAGGGACAGGGGCCCTAAATGAGCAGTTCTTC.

The chain carries TRBV3-1 (or the pseudogene TRBV3-2) and TRBJ2-1; no definite D call. The V end was cut by 4 bases, the J end by 7 bases, with 11 bases between. Germline V gene sequence: CDR1 LGHDT, CDR2 YNNKEL (reference sequence). The CDR3 sequence is 13 residues long. The CDR3 sequence: CASSPSLGNEQFF. The CDR3 DNA is TGTGCCAGCAGCCCATCCCTGGGAAATGAGCAGTTCTTC.

The chain carries TRBV18 and TRBJ2-2; D not certain. Germline values: CDR1 KGHSH, CDR2 LQKENI. Trimming left V 0 bases short and J 4 bases short, with 3 bases between. The CDR3 totals 13 residues. As DNA, the CDR3 is TGTGCCAGCTCACCACCGAGCACCGGGGAGCTGTTTTTT. Translating gives CASSPPSTGELFF.

The chain is built from TRBV4-1 and TRBJ2-1; perhaps TRBD1 as D (5 bases). Trimming shortened V by 4 bases and J by 8 bases, and 15 bases separated the two germline ends. The CDR3 spans 14 residues. The germline gives CDR1 MGHRA, CDR2 YSYEKL. The CDR3 DNA follows: TGCGCCAGCAGCCTAGTACAGCAGGGCGATGAGCAGTTCTTC. Its translation: CASSLVQQGDEQFF.

For the CDR3, the DNA is TGTGCCAGCAGCTTACAGACAGGGTCGACCGAGCAGTACGTC. Its protein is CASSLQTGSTEQYV. This rearrangement joins TRBV7-8 to TRBJ2-7; 7 nucleotides agree with TRBD1. J lost 6 bases, V lost 2 bases, and 7 bases had no gene match. CDR1 is SGHVS and CDR2 is FQNEAQ in the germline V gene. This CDR3 is 14 amino acids long.

V and J are TRBV3-1 (or the pseudogene TRBV3-2) and TRBJ1-4; the D is unclear. Germline CDR1 is LGHDT and CDR2 is YNNKEL (reference sequence). V lost 2 bases and J 8 bases, leaving 15 bases between the germline ends. The CDR3 loop spans 15 amino acids. CDR3 nucleotides: TGTGCCAGCAGCCAAATGAACAGTGGTCCAGAAAAACTGTTTTTT. Translation: CASSQMNSGPEKLFF.

The chain employs TRBV7-2 and TRBJ2-5; either TRBD1 or TRBD2 may supply D (5 bases each). This CDR3 is 15 amino acids long. Trimming removed 4 bases from V and 1 base from J, with 13 bases in between. Germline-derived CDR1 and CDR2 are SGHTA and FQGNSA. The CDR3, as DNA: TGTGCCAGCAGCTCAACGGGACGGATCCAAGAGACCCAGTACTTC. Amino acids: CASSSTGRIQETQYF.